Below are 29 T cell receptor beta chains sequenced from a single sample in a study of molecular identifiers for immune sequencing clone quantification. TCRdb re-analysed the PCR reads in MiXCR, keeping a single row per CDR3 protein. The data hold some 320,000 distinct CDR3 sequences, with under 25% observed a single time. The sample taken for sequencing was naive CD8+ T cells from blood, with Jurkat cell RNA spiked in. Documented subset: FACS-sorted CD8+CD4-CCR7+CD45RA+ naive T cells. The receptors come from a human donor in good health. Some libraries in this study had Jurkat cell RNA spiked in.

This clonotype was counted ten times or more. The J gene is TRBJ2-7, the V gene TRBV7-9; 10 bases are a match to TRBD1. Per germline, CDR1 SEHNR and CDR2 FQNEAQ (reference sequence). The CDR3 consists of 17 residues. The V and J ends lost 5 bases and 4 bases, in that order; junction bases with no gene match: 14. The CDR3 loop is CASSKTLLTGGRYEQYF. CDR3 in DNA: TGTGCCAGCAGCAAAACCCTATTGACAGGGGGCAGATACGAGCAGTACTTC. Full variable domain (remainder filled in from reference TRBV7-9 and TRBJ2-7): DTGVSQNPRHKITKRGQNVTFRCDPISEHNRLYWYRQTLGQGPEFLTYFQNEAQLEKSRLLSDRFSAERPKGSFSTLEIQRTEQGDSAMYLCASSKTLLTGGRYEQYFGPGTRLTVT.

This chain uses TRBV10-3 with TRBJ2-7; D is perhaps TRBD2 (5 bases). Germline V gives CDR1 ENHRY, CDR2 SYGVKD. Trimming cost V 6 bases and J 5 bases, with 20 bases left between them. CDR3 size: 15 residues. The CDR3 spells CAISEGSATGHEQYF. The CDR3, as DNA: TGTGCCATCAGCGAAGGTAGCGCAACCGGGCACGAGCAGTACTTC.

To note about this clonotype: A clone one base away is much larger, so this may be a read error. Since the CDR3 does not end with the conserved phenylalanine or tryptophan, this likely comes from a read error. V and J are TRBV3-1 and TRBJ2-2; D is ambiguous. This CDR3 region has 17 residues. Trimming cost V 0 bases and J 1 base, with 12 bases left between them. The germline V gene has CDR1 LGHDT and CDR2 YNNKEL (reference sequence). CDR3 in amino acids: CASSQDLNPQNTGELFI. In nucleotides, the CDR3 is TGTGCCAGCAGCCAAGATTTAAATCCGCAGAACACCGGGGAGCTGTTTATT.

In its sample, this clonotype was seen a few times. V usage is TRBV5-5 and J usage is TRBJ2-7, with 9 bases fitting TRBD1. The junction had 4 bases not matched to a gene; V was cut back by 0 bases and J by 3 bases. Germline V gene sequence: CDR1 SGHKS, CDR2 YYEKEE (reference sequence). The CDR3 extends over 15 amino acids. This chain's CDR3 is CASSLDRGPGYEQYF. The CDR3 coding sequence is TGTGCCAGCAGCTTGGACAGGGGGCCAGGCTACGAGCAGTACTTC.

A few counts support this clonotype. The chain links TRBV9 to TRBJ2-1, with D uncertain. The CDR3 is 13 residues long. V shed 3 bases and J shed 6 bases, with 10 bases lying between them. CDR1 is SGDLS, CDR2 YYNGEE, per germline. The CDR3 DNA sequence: TGTGCCAGCAGCGAGTCTACAATCAATGAGCAGTTCTTC. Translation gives CASSESTINEQFF.

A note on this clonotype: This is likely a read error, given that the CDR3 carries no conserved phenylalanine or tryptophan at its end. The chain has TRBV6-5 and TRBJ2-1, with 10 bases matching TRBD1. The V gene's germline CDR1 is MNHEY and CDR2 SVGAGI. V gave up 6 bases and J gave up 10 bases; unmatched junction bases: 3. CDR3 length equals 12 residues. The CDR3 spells CASRGTGEEQFL. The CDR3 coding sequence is TGTGCCAGCAGGGGGACAGGGGAGGAGCAGTTCTTA.

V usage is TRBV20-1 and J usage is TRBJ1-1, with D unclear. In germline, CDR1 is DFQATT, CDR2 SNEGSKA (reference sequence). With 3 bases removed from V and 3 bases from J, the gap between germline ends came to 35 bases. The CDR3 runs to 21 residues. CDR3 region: CSASVLANRTWRPPGDTEAFF. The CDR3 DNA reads TGCAGTGCTAGTGTTTTAGCGAATCGAACGTGGCGACCCCCGGGCGACACTGAAGCTTTCTTT.

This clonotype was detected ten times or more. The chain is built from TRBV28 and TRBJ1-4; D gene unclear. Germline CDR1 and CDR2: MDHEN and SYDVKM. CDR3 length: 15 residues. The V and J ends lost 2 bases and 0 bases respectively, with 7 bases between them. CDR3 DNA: TGTGCCAGCAGTTTAGGAGGGACAACTAATGAAAAACTGTTTTTT. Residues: CASSLGGTTNEKLFF.

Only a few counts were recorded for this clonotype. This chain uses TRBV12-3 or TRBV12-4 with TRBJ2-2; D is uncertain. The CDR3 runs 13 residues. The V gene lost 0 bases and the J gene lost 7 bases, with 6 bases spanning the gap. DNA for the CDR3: TGTGCCAGCAGTTTAGCCAGTGTCGGGGAGCTGTTTTTT. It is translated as CASSLASVGELFF.

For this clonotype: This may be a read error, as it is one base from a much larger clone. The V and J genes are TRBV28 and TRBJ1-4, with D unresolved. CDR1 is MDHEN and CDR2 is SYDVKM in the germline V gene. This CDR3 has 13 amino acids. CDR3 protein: CASSFSLNEKLVF. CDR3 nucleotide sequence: TGTGCCAGCAGTTTCTCACTTAATGAAAAACTGGTTTTT. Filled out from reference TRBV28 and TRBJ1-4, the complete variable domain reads DVKVTQSSRYLVKRTGEKVFLECVQDMDHENMFWYRQDPGLGLRLIYFSYDVKMKEKGDIPEGYSVSREKKERFSLILESASTNQTSMYLCASSFSLNEKLVFGSGTQLSVL.

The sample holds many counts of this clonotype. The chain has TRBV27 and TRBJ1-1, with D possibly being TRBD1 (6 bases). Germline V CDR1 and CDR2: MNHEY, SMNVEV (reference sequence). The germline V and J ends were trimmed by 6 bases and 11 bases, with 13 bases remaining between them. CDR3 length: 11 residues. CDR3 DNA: TGTGCCAGCAGAGGACAGCTAGGCGCTTTCTTT. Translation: CASRGQLGAFF.

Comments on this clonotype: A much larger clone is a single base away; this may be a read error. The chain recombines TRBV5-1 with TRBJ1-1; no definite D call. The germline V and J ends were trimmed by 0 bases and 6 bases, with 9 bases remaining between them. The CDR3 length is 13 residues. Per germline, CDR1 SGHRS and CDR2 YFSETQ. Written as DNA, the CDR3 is TGCGCCAGCAGCTTGGAAGGGCTTGCTGAAGCTTTCTTT. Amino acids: CASSLEGLAEAFF. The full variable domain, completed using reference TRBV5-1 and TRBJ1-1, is KAGVTQTPRYLIKTRGQQVTLSCSPISGHRSVSWYQQTPGQGLQFLFEYFSETQRNKGNFPGRFSGRQFSNSRSEMNVSTLELGDSALYLCASSLEGLAEAFFGQGTRLTVV.

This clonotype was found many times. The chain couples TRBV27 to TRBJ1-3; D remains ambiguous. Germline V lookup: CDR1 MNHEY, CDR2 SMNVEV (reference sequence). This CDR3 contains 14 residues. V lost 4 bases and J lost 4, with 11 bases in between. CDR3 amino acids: CASSSFLAGNTIYF. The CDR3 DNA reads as TGTGCCAGCAGTTCCTTCCTAGCGGGAAACACCATATATTTT.

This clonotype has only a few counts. CDR3 region: CASSGWRPEQETQYF. For the CDR3, the DNA is TGTGCCAGCAGCGGTTGGAGGCCGGAACAAGAGACCCAGTACTTC. The chain employs TRBV12-3 or TRBV12-4 and TRBJ2-5; D might be TRBD2 (5 bases). The V end lost 6 bases, the J end lost 2 bases, and 16 bases lay between the germline ends. This CDR3 region has 15 residues.

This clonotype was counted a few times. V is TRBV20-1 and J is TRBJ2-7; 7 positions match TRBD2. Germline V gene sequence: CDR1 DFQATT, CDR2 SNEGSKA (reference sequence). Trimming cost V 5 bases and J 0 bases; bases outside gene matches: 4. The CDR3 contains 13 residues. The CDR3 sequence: CSAERGLSYEQYF. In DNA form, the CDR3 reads TGCAGTGCTGAGCGGGGTCTCTCCTACGAGCAGTACTTC.

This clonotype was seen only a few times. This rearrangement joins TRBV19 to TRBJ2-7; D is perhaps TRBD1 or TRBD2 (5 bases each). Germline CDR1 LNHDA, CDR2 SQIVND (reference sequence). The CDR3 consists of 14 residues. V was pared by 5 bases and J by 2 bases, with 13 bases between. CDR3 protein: CASSHGALTYEQYF. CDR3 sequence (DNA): TGTGCCAGTAGTCACGGGGCCCTTACCTACGAGCAGTACTTC.

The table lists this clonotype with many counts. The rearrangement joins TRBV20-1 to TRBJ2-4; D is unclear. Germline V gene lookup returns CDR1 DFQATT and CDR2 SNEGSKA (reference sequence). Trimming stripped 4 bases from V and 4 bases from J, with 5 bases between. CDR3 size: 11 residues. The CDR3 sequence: CSATKKNIQYF. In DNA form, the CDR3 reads TGCAGTGCTACCAAGAAAAACATTCAGTACTTC.

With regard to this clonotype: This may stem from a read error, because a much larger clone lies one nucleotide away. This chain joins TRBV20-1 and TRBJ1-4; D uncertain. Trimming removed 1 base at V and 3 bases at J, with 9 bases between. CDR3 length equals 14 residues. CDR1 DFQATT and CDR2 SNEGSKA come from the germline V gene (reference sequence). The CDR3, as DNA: TGCAGTGCTAGAGGGGCAGATCCTAATGAAAAACTGTTTTTT. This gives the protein CSARGADPNEKLFF.

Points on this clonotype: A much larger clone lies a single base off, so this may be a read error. Here the CDR3 reads CATCVSSGNEQFF. DNA of the CDR3: TGTGCCACCTGTGTTTCTAGCGGGAATGAGCAGTTCTTC. This chain connects TRBV24-1 to TRBJ2-1, with 8 bases fitting TRBD2. V lost 9 bases to trimming and J lost 7 bases; unmatched junction nucleotides: 7. This CDR3 is 13 amino acids long. Per germline, CDR1 KGHDR and CDR2 SFDVKD.

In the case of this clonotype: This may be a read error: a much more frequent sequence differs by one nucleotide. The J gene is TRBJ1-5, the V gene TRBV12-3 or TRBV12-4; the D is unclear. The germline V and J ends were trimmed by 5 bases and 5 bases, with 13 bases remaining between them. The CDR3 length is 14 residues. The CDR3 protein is CASSPAGGYQPQHF. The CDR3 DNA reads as TGTGCCAGCAGTCCGGCGGGTGGCTATCAGCCCCAGCATTTT.

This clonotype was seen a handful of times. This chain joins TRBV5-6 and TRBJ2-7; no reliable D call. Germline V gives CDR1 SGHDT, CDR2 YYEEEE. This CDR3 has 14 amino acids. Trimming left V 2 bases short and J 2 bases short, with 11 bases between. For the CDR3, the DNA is TGTGCCAGCAGCTTTGAAGACAACCCCTACGAGCAGTACTTC. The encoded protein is CASSFEDNPYEQYF.

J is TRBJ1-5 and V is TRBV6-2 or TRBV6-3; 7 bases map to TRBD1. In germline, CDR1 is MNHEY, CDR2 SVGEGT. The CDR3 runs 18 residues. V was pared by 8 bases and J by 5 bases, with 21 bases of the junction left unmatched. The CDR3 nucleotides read TGTGCCAGCGGGGAAATGTGGCTGGACAGGTCGTATTATCAGCCCCAGCATTTT. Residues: CASGEMWLDRSYYQPQHF.

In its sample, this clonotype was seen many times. CDR3 nucleotide sequence: TGCAGCGTTGGTTCCAGGGCAGGCGGGGAGCTGTTTTTT. It specifies CSVGSRAGGELFF. The chain uses TRBV29-1 and TRBJ2-2; TRBD1 might be the D (5 bases). Trimming removed 4 bases from V and 7 bases from J, with 13 bases in between. Germline CDR1 is SQVTM and CDR2 is ANQGSEA. The CDR3 sequence is 13 residues long.

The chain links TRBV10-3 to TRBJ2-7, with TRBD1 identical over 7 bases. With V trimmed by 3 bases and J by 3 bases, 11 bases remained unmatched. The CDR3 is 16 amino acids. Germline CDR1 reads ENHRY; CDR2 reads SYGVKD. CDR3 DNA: TGTGCCATCAGTGACCAGGTGAGGGACAGAGTCTACGAGCAGTACTTC. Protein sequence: CAISDQVRDRVYEQYF.

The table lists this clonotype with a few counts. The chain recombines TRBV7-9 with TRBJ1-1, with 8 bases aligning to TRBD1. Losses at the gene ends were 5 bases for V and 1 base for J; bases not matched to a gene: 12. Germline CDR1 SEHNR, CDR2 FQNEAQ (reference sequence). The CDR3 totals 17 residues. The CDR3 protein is CASSPPLGGTGNTEAFF. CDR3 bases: TGTGCCAGCAGCCCACCCCTGGGCGGGACAGGGAACACTGAAGCTTTCTTT. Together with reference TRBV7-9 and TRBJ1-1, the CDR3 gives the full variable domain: DTGVSQNPRHKITKRGQNVTFRCDPISEHNRLYWYRQTLGQGPEFLTYFQNEAQLEKSRLLSDRFSAERPKGSFSTLEIQRTEQGDSAMYLCASSPPLGGTGNTEAFFGQGTRLTVV.

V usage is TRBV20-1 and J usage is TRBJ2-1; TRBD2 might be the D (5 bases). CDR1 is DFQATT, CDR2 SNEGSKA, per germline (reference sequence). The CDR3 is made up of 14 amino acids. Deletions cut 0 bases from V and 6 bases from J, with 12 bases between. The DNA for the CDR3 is TGCAGTGCTAGAGAGTGGCGGGCACTCAATGAGCAGTTCTTC. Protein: CSAREWRALNEQFF.

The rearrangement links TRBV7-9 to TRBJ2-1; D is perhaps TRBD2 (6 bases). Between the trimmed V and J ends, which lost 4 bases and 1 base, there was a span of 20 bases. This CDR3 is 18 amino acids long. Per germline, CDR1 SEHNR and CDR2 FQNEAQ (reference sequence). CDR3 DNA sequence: TGTGCCAGCAGCTACCCACCGGTCGCGGGGAAGTCCTACAATGAGCAGTTCTTC. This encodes CASSYPPVAGKSYNEQFF.

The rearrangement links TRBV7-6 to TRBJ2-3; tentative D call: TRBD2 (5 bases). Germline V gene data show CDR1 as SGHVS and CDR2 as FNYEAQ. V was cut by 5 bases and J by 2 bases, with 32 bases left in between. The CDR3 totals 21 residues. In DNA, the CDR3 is TGTGCCAGCAGCCCCGCAAGCCCGGGAAGAACGGTTGGGTCCCTCACAGATACGCAGTATTTT. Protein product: CASSPASPGRTVGSLTDTQYF.

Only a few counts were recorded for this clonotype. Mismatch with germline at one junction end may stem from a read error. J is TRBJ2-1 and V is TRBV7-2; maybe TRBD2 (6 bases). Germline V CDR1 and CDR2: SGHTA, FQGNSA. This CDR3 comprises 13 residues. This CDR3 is CASSPPRGNERFF. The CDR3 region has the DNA TGTGCCAGCAGCCCTCCGCGGGGCAATGAGCGGTTCTTC.